The 10 T cell receptor beta chains listed next were all sequenced from one sample in a study of CD8+CD57+ T cells in acquired aplastic anemia. CDR3 and TCR beta VDJ profiling relied on genomic DNA as the template. TCRdb independently ran MiXCR on the reads; one entry per CDR3 protein. The profile covers about 160,000 distinct CDR3 sequences, with around 40% appearing a single time and approximately 1% taken by the ten largest. The sample consisted of sorted CD4+, CD8+, or CD8+CD57+ T cells (not recorded which) from PBMCs. The receptors were sampled from a human donor in good health.

This clonotype was picked up many times. This CDR3 is CASSLVSNYGYTF. CDR3 DNA sequence: TGCGCCAGCAGCTTAGTTTCTAACTATGGCTACACCTTC. V gene TRBV5-1 combines with J gene TRBJ1-2; D uncertain. V lost 2 bases and J 0 bases, leaving 5 bases between the germline ends. This CDR3 has 13 amino acids. Germline V gene data show CDR1 as SGHRS and CDR2 as YFSETQ.

This clonotype was seen many times. The genes are TRBV20-1 and TRBJ2-5, with D perhaps matching TRBD2 (6 bases). The CDR3 extends over 15 amino acids. V gave up 0 bases and J gave up 4 bases, with 15 bases separating them. Germline V lookup: CDR1 DFQATT, CDR2 SNEGSKA (reference sequence). The CDR3 is CSARDEGREVETQYF. DNA of the CDR3: TGCAGTGCTAGAGATGAGGGCAGGGAGGTAGAGACCCAGTACTTC.

There are many counts of this clonotype. The J gene is TRBJ2-5, the V gene TRBV4-1; no definite D call. Germline-derived CDR1 and CDR2 are MGHRA and YSYEKL. CDR3 length: 15 residues. The V gene lost 2 bases and the J gene lost 1 base, with 11 bases spanning the gap. CDR3 loop: CASSQTHTSQETQYF. The CDR3 DNA follows: TGCGCCAGCAGCCAAACCCACACTTCCCAAGAGACCCAGTACTTC.

This clonotype has at least ten counts. The chain couples TRBV2 to TRBJ2-7; TRBD1 matches at 7 bases. Looked up from germline, CDR1 is SNHLY and CDR2 is FYNNEI. V dropped 8 bases and J dropped 3; count of bases not matched to a gene: 4. CDR3 length: 12 amino acids. Here the CDR3 reads CASSDRVYEQYF. As DNA, the CDR3 is TGTGCCAGCTCTGACAGGGTCTACGAGCAGTACTTC.

This clonotype was counted at least ten times. The genes are TRBV9 and TRBJ1-3; D is perhaps TRBD1 (5 bases). Trimming left V 3 bases short and J 0 bases short, with 13 bases between. The germline gives CDR1 SGDLS, CDR2 YYNGEE. The CDR3 contains 16 residues. This chain's CDR3 is CASSAQQVSSGNTIYF. The CDR3 DNA reads as TGTGCCAGCAGCGCCCAACAGGTTAGCTCTGGAAACACCATATATTTT. Combining the CDR3 with reference TRBV9 and TRBJ1-3 gives the whole variable domain DSGVTQTPKHLITATGQRVTLRCSPRSGDLSVYWYQQSLDQGLQFLIQYYNGEERAKGNILERFSAQQFPDLHSELNLSSLELGDSALYFCASSAQQVSSGNTIYFGEGSWLTVV.

The chain uses TRBV10-3 and TRBJ1-1, with D hard to call. Germline V gene sequence: CDR1 ENHRY, CDR2 SYGVKD. With 3 bases removed from V and 0 bases from J, the gap between germline ends came to 17 bases. The CDR3 consists of 17 residues. The CDR3 DNA reads TGTGCCATCAGTGAATACGGGGTAGGGCAACTGAACACTGAAGCTTTCTTT. This sequence encodes CAISEYGVGQLNTEAFF.

In this sample, this clonotype turned up once. Just one base apart from a much larger clone, this may be a read error. V gene TRBV4-1 combines with J gene TRBJ2-7; TRBD1 agrees at 10 bases. The CDR3 contains 19 residues. With 1 base clipped from V and 2 bases from J, the junction kept 14 bases outside the gene matches. Germline V gene sequence: CDR1 MGHRA, CDR2 YSYEKL. CDR3 residues: CASSQGRLGQGRKAYEQYF. The CDR3 DNA is TGCGCCAGCAGCCAAGGGAGGCTGGGACAGGGGCGAAAGGCCTACGAGCAGTACTTC.

This clonotype occurred many times. The chain combines TRBV5-1 with TRBJ2-5; 7 positions agree with TRBD1. The ends lost 5 bases at V and 1 base at J; junction bases unmatched: 8. Germline V gene sequence: CDR1 SGHRS, CDR2 YFSETQ. The length of the CDR3 is 15 residues. In DNA, the CDR3 is TGCGCCAGCAGTCTAACCAGACAGGGCCAAGAGACCCAGTACTTC. It yields the protein CASSLTRQGQETQYF.

In this sample, this clonotype turned up many times. The V and J genes are TRBV2 and TRBJ2-5; no firm D call. CDR1 and CDR2 (germline): SNHLY, FYNNEI. The CDR3 loop spans 9 amino acids. V was shortened by 10 bases and J by 4 bases, with 4 bases between the two germline ends. The CDR3 loop is CAITETQYF. The DNA of the CDR3 is TGTGCCATAACAGAGACCCAGTACTTC.

The rearrangement uses TRBV4-2 and TRBJ2-1, with a possible D match to TRBD1 (8 bases). The CDR3 spans 17 residues. Trimming left V 4 bases short and J 7 bases short, with 23 bases between. Germline V gene sequence: CDR1 LGHNA, CDR2 YNFKEQ. CDR3 bases: TGTGCCAGCAGCCCCACAGGACAGGGAGCGGGGCTTAATGAGCAGTTCTTC. It encodes CASSPTGQGAGLNEQFF.